The entry that follows covers one T cell receptor beta chain sequence. The sample belongs to a study of OX40 agonist ivuxolimab in advanced cancers. Study in general: The patients received agonistic anti-OX40 (CD134) antibody ivuxolimab.

Generated by immunoSEQ multiplex PCR, the TCRdb table keeps only in-frame clones and is missing some. In the table there are approximately 90,000 clones, 90% to 95% of which are singletons. Peripheral blood came from all dose cohorts at three timepoints. This TCR came from an adult with an advanced solid tumor such as melanoma, head and neck, liver or kidney cancer. Source: CD4+ or CD8+ T cells sorted from blood, taken in a trial of the OX40 agonist ivuxolimab.

The CDR3 region is CASSESTSGNGREQYF. CDR3 nucleotide sequence: TGCGCCAGCAGTGAGTCGACTAGCGGGAACGGTCGCGAGCAGTACTTC. The chain uses TRBV10-2 and TRBJ2-7; 11 positions match TRBD2. CDR1 and CDR2 from the germline V gene are WSHSY and SAAADI. The V gene end was trimmed by 0 bases and the J gene end by 6 bases; junction bases not matched to a gene: 7. The CDR3 spans 16 residues.